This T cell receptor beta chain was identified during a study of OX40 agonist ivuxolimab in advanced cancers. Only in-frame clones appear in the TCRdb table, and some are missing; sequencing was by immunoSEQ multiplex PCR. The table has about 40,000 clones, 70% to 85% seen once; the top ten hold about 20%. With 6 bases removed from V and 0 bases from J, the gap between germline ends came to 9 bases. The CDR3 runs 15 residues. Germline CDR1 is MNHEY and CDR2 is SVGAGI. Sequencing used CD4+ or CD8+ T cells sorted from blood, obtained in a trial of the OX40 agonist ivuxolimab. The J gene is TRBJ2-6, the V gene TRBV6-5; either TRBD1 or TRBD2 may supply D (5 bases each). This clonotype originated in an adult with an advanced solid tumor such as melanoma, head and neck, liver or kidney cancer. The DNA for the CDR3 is TGTGCCAGCAGCCAGGGAGACTCTGGGGCCAACGTCCTGACTTTC. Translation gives CASSQGDSGANVLTF.